This T cell receptor (beta chain) came from a study of metastatic and nonmetastatic thyroid tumors. About the study: From malignant and benign thyroid patients, repertoires in blood and in tumor or nodule tissue were compared.

Ahead of thyroid surgery, no patient had received treatment of any kind. The CDR3 totals 17 residues. The V gene's germline CDR1 is SGHAT and CDR2 FQDESV (reference sequence). In the authors' workflow: A classifier of distant metastasis in papillary thyroid cancer was built from CDR3 differences (across clinicopathological groups). TCRdb re-analyzed the PCR reads using MiXCR. The V and J calls here are based on TCRdb, not the publication. The profile covers almost 70,000 clones, with around 14% appearing a single time and just over 6.5% taken by the ten largest. A note on this clone: What it binds is not known. Given a much more abundant clone one base away, this may be a read error.

Overall study findings and caveats: Benign nodules reportedly had significantly lower TCR beta diversity than malignant thyroid tumors in blood and tumor.

The V gene is TRBV11-1, the J gene TRBJ2-3; 9 bases are a match to TRBD2. Material: blood. This sequence originates from a male donor with papillary thyroid cancer or a benign thyroid nodule (not recorded which). Some clones in this sample may be carry-over from other donors' samples. CDR3 bases: TGTGCCATCAGCTTAGGATTAGTAGCGGGAGCAACAGATACGCAGTATTTT. Encoded protein: CAISLGLVAGATDTQYF.